Here is one T cell receptor (beta chain) with its context. Its antigen is not known. In the same sample, other DNA sequences code for this CDR3. Execution of the assay was at deep level. TCRdb's table, derived via immunoSEQ multiplex PCR, lists solely in-frame clones and lacks some. The sample has 550,000 to 800,000 clones, around 91% seen once; the top ten hold around a third. The data are from a study of shared clonotypes between healthy human individuals. Study results and caveats: Non-shared clonotypes displayed generation probabilities falling below those of clonotypes present in all four donors.

The healthy adult donors were HIV-negative and reported no recent acute infections or vaccinations. The source of this sequence is a man younger than 35 in good health. Some clones in this sample may be carry-over from other donors' samples. The sequencing input was memory CD8+ T cells from PBMCs. As for subset: CD45RO+ cells pooled with CCR7-negative TemRA cells.

The DNA for the CDR3 is TGTGCCAGCAGCCCGACAGATAGCACAGATACGCAGTATTTT. Its protein product is CASSPTDSTDTQYF. The chain recombines TRBV7-9 with TRBJ2-3, with a weak D call TRBD1 (5 bases). The CDR3 consists of 14 residues. V was trimmed by 5 bases and J by 0 bases, leaving 9 bases between them. Germline lookup yields CDR1 SEHNR and CDR2 FQNEAQ (reference sequence).